This paragraph reports one T cell receptor (beta chain). The sample belongs to a study of blood T cell repertoires in COVID-19. V shed 3 bases and J shed 8 bases, with 7 bases lying between them. The germline gives CDR1 SGHTA, CDR2 FQGTGA. This CDR3 has 12 amino acids. Sequenced by immunoSEQ multiplex PCR; TCRdb stores in-frame clones only, minus some. The table shows hundreds of thousands of clones, with 85% occurring only once. Participant age was about 18 to 89 years, and participants resided in approximately 24 US areas. This chain joins TRBV7-3 and TRBJ2-2; D possibly corresponds to TRBD2 (6 bases). Specimen: PBMCs or T cells enriched from blood (not recorded which). The sequence derives from a man in his forties or fifties who had recovered from COVID-19. CDR3 DNA sequence: TGTGCCAGCAGCTTCGGAGGGGGGGAGCTGTTTTTT. It specifies CASSFGGGELFF.